Below are 26 T cell receptor beta chains sequenced from a single sample in a study of shared clonotypes between healthy human individuals. The table came from immunoSEQ multiplex PCR; TCRdb's copy has only in-frame clones and leaves some out. Counted here are over a million clones, roughly 97% occurring once; the ten biggest clones make up more than 0.9%. The sample was naive CD4+ T cells sorted from blood. Subset defined: CD45RA+ positively selected. The receptors derive from a man between 25 and 39 years old in good health.

The chain recombines TRBV30 with TRBJ1-2; the D is unclear. Germline assignment: CDR1 GTSNPN and CDR2 SVGIG (reference sequence). V shed 0 bases and J shed 4 bases, with 18 bases lying between them. This CDR3 spans 16 amino acids. CDR3 protein: CAWSVLSALGGYGYTF. The CDR3 coding sequence is TGTGCCTGGAGTGTACTATCGGCTCTGGGAGGCTATGGCTACACCTTC. Full variable domain (remainder filled in from reference TRBV30 and TRBJ1-2): SQTIHQWPATLVQPVGSPLSLECTVEGTSNPNLYWYRQAAGRGLQLLFYSVGIGQISSEVPQNLSASRPQDRQFILSSKKLLLSDSGFYLCAWSVLSALGGYGYTFGSGTRLTVV.

This clone occurred once. The J gene is TRBJ2-1, the V gene TRBV6-5; TRBD1 is a possible D gene (6 bases). Trimming cost V 4 bases and J 4 bases, with 8 bases left between them. There are 13 residues in the CDR3. Germline V CDR1 and CDR2: MNHEY, SVGAGI. The CDR3 DNA sequence: TGTGCCAGCAGTTGGGACATATACAATGAGCAGTTCTTC. Translated, it gives CASSWDIYNEQFF.

The rearrangement uses TRBV5-6 and TRBJ2-3; 10 bases line up with TRBD2. Germline-derived CDR1 and CDR2 are SGHDT and YYEEEE. The CDR3 extends over 15 amino acids. J gave up 6 bases and V 4 bases, and 8 bases lay outside the gene matches. This CDR3 reads CASSTSSGSWDTQYF. In DNA, the CDR3 is TGTGCCAGCAGCACCTCTAGCGGGAGTTGGGATACGCAGTATTTT. The full variable domain, rest sourced from reference TRBV5-6 and TRBJ2-3, is DAGVTQSPTHLIKTRGQQVTLRCSPKSGHDTVSWYQQALGQGPQFIFQYYEEEERQRGNFPDRFSGHQFPNYSSELNVNALLLGDSALYLCASSTSSGSWDTQYFGPGTRLTVL.

The chain combines TRBV6-6 with TRBJ2-5, with a weak D call TRBD2 (6 bases). The V gene's germline CDR1 is MNHNY and CDR2 SVGAGI (reference sequence). V lost 4 bases and J lost 0, with 12 bases in between. This CDR3 is built from 15 residues. The CDR3 loop is CASSFWLANQETQYF. The CDR3 DNA follows: TGTGCCAGCAGTTTTTGGCTAGCGAACCAAGAGACCCAGTACTTC.

The CDR3 nucleotides are TGTGCCAGCAGCTTAAGGCGTTCAATGAACACCGGGGAGCTGTTTTTT. It codes for CASSLRRSMNTGELFF. The V call is TRBV7-9, the J call TRBJ2-2; D remains ambiguous. Germline V gene lookup returns CDR1 SEHNR and CDR2 FQNEAQ (reference sequence). The V gene lost 2 bases and the J gene lost 1 base, with 11 bases spanning the gap. The CDR3 is 16 residues long.

The chain is built from TRBV5-1 and TRBJ2-1; D is perhaps TRBD1 (6 bases). V lost 2 bases and J lost 5, with 11 bases in between. The CDR3 runs 14 residues. Germline lookup yields CDR1 SGHRS and CDR2 YFSETQ. CDR3 DNA: TGCGCCAGCAGCTTTGGGACATATAACAATGAGCAGTTCTTC. Protein: CASSFGTYNNEQFF.

To note about this clone: At the DNA level, this CDR3 is encoded by other sequences in the same sample as well. The rearrangement uses TRBV27 and TRBJ2-3; D is unresolved. Germline V gene sequence: CDR1 MNHEY, CDR2 SMNVEV (reference sequence). This CDR3 has 14 residues. Deletions cut 5 bases from V and 0 bases from J, with 9 bases between. In DNA, the CDR3 is TGTGCCAGCAGTCCCTCCCGTAGCACAGATACGCAGTATTTT. Translation: CASSPSRSTDTQYF.

The chain joins TRBV18 to TRBJ2-4; 8 bases line up with TRBD1. This CDR3 contains 16 residues. V lost 6 bases to trimming and J lost 1 base; unmatched junction nucleotides: 8. Germline CDR1 is KGHSH and CDR2 is LQKENI. CDR3: CASSPGTGWAKNIQYF. CDR3 coding DNA: TGTGCCAGCTCCCCCGGGACAGGATGGGCCAAAAACATTCAGTACTTC.

The chain is built from TRBV27 and TRBJ2-7, with 12 bases matching TRBD2. This CDR3 spans 15 amino acids. Germline V lookup: CDR1 MNHEY, CDR2 SMNVEV (reference sequence). The V and J ends lost 1 base and 7 bases, in that order; junction bases with no gene match: 5. For the CDR3, the DNA is TGTGCCAGCAGTTTATTGACTAGCGGGAGAGGGGAGCAGTACTTC. This translates into CASSLLTSGRGEQYF.

The chain carries TRBV6-1 and TRBJ2-5; 11 bases agree with TRBD2. The germline CDR1 and CDR2 sequences are MNHNS and SASEGT. This CDR3 has 15 amino acids. With V trimmed by 4 bases and J by 3 bases, 4 bases remained unmatched. The CDR3 DNA sequence: TGTGCCAGCAGTGCCCCGGGACTAGCGGAAGAGACCCAGTACTTC. It codes for CASSAPGLAEETQYF.

This clone was observed a single time. The chain uses TRBV9 and TRBJ2-5; 8 nucleotides match TRBD2. After removal of 0 bases from V and 1 base from J, the junction contained 2 bases not matched to a gene. The V gene's germline CDR1 is SGDLS and CDR2 YYNGEE. The CDR3 covers 15 residues. This CDR3 is CASSVVSGSQETQYF. In DNA, the CDR3 is TGTGCCAGCAGCGTAGTGAGCGGGAGCCAAGAGACCCAGTACTTC.

The V call is TRBV27, the J call TRBJ1-2; D not resolved. CDR3 size: 13 residues. The germline CDR1 and CDR2 sequences are MNHEY and SMNVEV (reference sequence). Deletions cut 5 bases from V and 8 bases from J, with 15 bases between. CDR3 nucleotide sequence: TGTGCCAGCAGTCCCTCCCATCTAAGGGGCTACACCTTC. It encodes CASSPSHLRGYTF.

DNA for the CDR3: TGTGCCAGCAGTTTTTTGGGGATGAGAAACACCATATATTTT. It yields the protein CASSFLGMRNTIYF. V is TRBV28 and J is TRBJ1-3; D is undetermined. Per the germline V gene, CDR1 is MDHEN and CDR2 is SYDVKM. Trimming left V 3 bases short and J 5 bases short, with 11 bases between. The CDR3 consists of 14 residues.

This sequence joins TRBV7-9 and TRBJ2-7; a weak D match, TRBD1 (6 bases). Germline CDR1 SEHNR, CDR2 FQNEAQ (reference sequence). V lost 4 bases and J 7 bases, leaving 14 bases between the germline ends. This CDR3 is 13 amino acids long. The CDR3 sequence is CASSWDKVGEQYF. DNA for the CDR3: TGTGCCAGCAGCTGGGACAAAGTGGGGGAGCAGTACTTC.

The chain links TRBV30 to TRBJ1-2; no firm D call. V lost 4 bases, J lost 7 bases, and 16 bases lay in between. CDR1 and CDR2 (germline): GTSNPN, SVGIG (reference sequence). The CDR3 has 13 amino acids. The CDR3 DNA follows: TGTGCCTGGAAGCTGCGAAGCAGGTCTGGCTACACCTTC. This sequence encodes CAWKLRSRSGYTF. Filled out from reference TRBV30 and TRBJ1-2, the complete variable domain reads SQTIHQWPATLVQPVGSPLSLECTVEGTSNPNLYWYRQAAGRGLQLLFYSVGIGQISSEVPQNLSASRPQDRQFILSSKKLLLSDSGFYLCAWKLRSRSGYTFGSGTRLTVV.

The gene calls are TRBV29-1 and TRBJ1-1, with 7 bases that match TRBD1. The CDR3 runs 13 residues. From germline, CDR1 is SQVTM and CDR2 ANQGSEA. Trimming cost V 6 bases and J 5 bases; bases outside gene matches: 9. In DNA form, the CDR3 reads TGCAGCGTCGGGGGCAGGGGGAGGACTGAAGCTTTCTTT. Translated, it gives CSVGGRGRTEAFF.

The chain joins TRBV9 to TRBJ2-2; D might be TRBD1 (5 bases). The CDR3 totals 19 residues. In germline, CDR1 is SGDLS, CDR2 YYNGEE. Trimming left V 4 bases short and J 7 bases short, with 29 bases between. The CDR3 here is CASSKVGLGRVGSDGELFF. DNA for the CDR3: TGTGCCAGCAGCAAGGTCGGGTTGGGCAGGGTAGGCTCGGACGGGGAGCTGTTTTTT.

The genes are TRBV5-1 and TRBJ2-4, with 12 bases aligning to TRBD2. The germline V gene has CDR1 SGHRS and CDR2 YFSETQ. The CDR3 spans 18 residues. With 4 bases clipped from V and 0 bases from J, the junction kept 8 bases outside the gene matches. The CDR3: CASSGEGLAGLAKNIQYF. CDR3 DNA: TGCGCCAGCAGCGGTGAAGGACTAGCGGGGCTAGCCAAAAACATTCAGTACTTC.

The chain uses TRBV30 and TRBJ2-1, with TRBD2 identical over 7 bases. The trim removed 4 bases at V and 2 bases at J, leaving 5 bases unmatched. The length of the CDR3 is 14 residues. Germline lookup yields CDR1 GTSNPN and CDR2 SVGIG (reference sequence). The CDR3 DNA reads TGTGCCTGGATAGCGGGCCTGACCTACAATGAGCAGTTCTTC. It encodes CAWIAGLTYNEQFF.

J is TRBJ2-3 and V is TRBV5-1, with D unresolved. The CDR3 extends over 15 amino acids. V lost 3 bases to trimming and J lost 3 bases, with 14 bases between them. The germline CDR1 and CDR2 sequences are SGHRS and YFSETQ. CDR3 region: CASSSYNAQTDTQYF. As DNA, the CDR3 is TGCGCCAGCAGCTCGTATAATGCACAAACAGATACGCAGTATTTT.

This sequence joins TRBV28 and TRBJ1-5; 8 bases map to TRBD1. The junction had 8 bases not matched to a gene; V was cut back by 2 bases and J by 2 bases. The CDR3 runs 17 residues. CDR1 is MDHEN and CDR2 is SYDVKM in the germline V gene. CDR3 protein: CASSLGRGRVGNQPQHF. For the CDR3, the DNA is TGTGCCAGCAGTTTAGGCAGGGGGCGCGTTGGCAATCAGCCCCAGCATTTT.

The chain couples TRBV2 to TRBJ2-7; D is unresolved. The CDR3 has 15 residues. Per germline, CDR1 SNHLY and CDR2 FYNNEI. Trimming shortened V by 3 bases and J by 0 bases, and 12 bases separated the two germline ends. The chain's CDR3 is CASSDSPGRSYEQYF. The CDR3 nucleotides read TGTGCCAGCAGTGATTCACCCGGGCGCTCCTACGAGCAGTACTTC.

The rearrangement links TRBV27 to TRBJ2-3, with 9 bases aligning to TRBD2. V shed 10 bases and J 3 bases; nucleotides not matched to a gene: 11. The CDR3 spans 15 residues. CDR1 is MNHEY, CDR2 SMNVEV, per germline (reference sequence). CDR3 sequence reads: CATLDAGGPTDTQYF. In nucleotides, the CDR3 is TGTGCCACCCTCGATGCGGGAGGGCCAACAGATACGCAGTATTTT.

The gene calls are TRBV28 and TRBJ2-7; D remains ambiguous. The V gene lost 7 bases and the J gene lost 1 base, with 14 bases spanning the gap. Germline CDR1 is MDHEN and CDR2 is SYDVKM. CDR3 length: 14 amino acids. CDR3 DNA: TGTGCCAGCAAGACGGTTGGGAATTCCTACGAGCAGTACTTC. This codes for CASKTVGNSYEQYF.

The chain carries TRBV4-1 and TRBJ2-7, with 10 bases matching TRBD1. Germline CDR1 MGHRA, CDR2 YSYEKL. The CDR3 consists of 14 residues. The V and J ends lost 3 bases and 7 bases, in that order; junction bases with no gene match: 6. For the CDR3, the DNA is TGCGCCAGCAGCCAGCCGGGACAGGGGAATGAGCAGTACTTC. Translating it yields CASSQPGQGNEQYF.

This rearrangement joins TRBV4-3 to TRBJ2-5; no clear D. Germline CDR1 and CDR2: LGHNA and YSLEER. The V end was cut by 4 bases, the J end by 2 bases, with 11 bases between. The CDR3 runs 14 residues. This chain's CDR3 is CASSRGGSQETQYF. The CDR3 DNA reads as TGCGCCAGCAGCCGAGGCGGTAGTCAAGAGACCCAGTACTTC.